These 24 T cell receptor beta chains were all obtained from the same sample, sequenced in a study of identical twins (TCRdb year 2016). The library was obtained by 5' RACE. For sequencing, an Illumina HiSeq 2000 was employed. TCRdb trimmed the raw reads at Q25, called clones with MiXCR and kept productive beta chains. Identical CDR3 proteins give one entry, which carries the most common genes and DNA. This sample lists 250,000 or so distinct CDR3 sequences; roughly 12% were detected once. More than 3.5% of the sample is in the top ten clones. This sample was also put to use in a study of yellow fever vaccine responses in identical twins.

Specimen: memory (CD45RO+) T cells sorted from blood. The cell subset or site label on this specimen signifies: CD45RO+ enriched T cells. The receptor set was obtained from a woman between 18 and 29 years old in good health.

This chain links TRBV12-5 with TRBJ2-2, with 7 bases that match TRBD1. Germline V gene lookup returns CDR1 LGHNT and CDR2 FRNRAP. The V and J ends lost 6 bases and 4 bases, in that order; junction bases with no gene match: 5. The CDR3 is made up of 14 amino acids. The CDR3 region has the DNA TGTGCTAGTGGATGGGACAGATCCACCGGGGAGCTGTTTTTT. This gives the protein CASGWDRSTGELFF.

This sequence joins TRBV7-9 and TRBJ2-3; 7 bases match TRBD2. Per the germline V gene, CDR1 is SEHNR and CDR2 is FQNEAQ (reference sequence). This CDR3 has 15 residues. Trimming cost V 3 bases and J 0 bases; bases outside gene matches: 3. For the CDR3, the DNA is TGTGCCAGCAGCTTTTCTAGCGGTAGCACAGATACGCAGTATTTT. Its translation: CASSFSSGSTDTQYF.

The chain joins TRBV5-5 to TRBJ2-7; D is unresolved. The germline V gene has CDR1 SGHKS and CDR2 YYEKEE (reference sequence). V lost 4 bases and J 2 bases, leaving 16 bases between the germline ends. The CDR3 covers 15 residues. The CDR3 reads CASSAAGRSTYEQYF. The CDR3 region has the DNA TGTGCCAGCAGCGCTGCAGGCAGGTCAACCTACGAGCAGTACTTC.

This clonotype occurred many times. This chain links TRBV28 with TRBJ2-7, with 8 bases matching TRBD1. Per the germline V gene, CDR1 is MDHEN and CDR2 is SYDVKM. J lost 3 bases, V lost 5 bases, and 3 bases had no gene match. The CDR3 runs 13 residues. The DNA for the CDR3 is TGTGCCAGCAGTAAAACAGGGGGCTACGAGCAGTACTTC. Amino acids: CASSKTGGYEQYF.

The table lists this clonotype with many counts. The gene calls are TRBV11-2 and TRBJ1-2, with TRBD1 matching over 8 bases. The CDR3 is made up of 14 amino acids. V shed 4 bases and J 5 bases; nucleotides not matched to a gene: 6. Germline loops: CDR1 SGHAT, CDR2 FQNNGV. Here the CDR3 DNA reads TGTGCCAGCAGCTCGGAGAACAGGGGGTATGGCTACACCTTC. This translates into CASSSENRGYGYTF.

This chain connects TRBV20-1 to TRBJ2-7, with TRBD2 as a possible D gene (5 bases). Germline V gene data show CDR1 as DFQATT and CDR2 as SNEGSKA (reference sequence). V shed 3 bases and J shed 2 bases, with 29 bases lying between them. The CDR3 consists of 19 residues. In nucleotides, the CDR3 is TGCAGTGCTAGGTCAATACTAGACCCAAAGCCCCGGAGCCCCTACGAGCAGTACTTC. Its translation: CSARSILDPKPRSPYEQYF.

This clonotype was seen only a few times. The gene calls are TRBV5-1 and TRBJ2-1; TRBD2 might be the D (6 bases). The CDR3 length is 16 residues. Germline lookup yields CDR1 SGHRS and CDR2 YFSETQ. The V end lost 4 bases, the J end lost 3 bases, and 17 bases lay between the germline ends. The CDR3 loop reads CASSPISGGDYNEQFF. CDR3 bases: TGCGCCAGCAGCCCAATTTCGGGCGGGGACTACAATGAGCAGTTCTTC.

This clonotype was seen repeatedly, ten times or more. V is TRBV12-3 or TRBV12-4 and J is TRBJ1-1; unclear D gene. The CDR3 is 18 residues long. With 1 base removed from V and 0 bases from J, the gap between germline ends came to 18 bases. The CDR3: CASSLESGLGGMNTEAFF. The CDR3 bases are TGTGCCAGCAGTTTAGAATCGGGGTTGGGTGGGATGAACACTGAAGCTTTCTTT.

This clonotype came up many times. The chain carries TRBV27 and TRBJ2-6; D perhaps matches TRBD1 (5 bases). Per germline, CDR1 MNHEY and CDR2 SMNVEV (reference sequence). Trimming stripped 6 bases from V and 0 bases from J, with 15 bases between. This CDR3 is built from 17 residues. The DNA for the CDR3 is TGTGCCAGCAGCGAAAGGGGCTATGGCTCTGGGGCCAACGTCCTGACTTTC. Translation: CASSERGYGSGANVLTF.

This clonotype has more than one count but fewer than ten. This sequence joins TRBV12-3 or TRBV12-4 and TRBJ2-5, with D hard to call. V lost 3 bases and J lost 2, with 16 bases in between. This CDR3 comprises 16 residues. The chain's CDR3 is CASSFVGSSGQETQYF. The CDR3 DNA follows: TGTGCCAGCAGTTTTGTTGGATCGAGTGGACAAGAGACCCAGTACTTC.

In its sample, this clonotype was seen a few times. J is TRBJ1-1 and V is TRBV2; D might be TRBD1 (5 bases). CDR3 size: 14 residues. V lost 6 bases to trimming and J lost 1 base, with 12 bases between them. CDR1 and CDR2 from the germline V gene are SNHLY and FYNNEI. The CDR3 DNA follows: TGTGCCAGCAGGGAGGGACGGTCGAACACTGAAGCTTTCTTT. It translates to CASREGRSNTEAFF.

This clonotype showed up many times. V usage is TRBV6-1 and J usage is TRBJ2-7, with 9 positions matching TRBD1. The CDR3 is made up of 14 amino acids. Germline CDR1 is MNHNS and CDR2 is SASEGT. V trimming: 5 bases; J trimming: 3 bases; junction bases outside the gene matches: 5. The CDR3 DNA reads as TGTGCCAGCAGTCTCGGGACAGGGATCTACGAGCAGTACTTC. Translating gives CASSLGTGIYEQYF.

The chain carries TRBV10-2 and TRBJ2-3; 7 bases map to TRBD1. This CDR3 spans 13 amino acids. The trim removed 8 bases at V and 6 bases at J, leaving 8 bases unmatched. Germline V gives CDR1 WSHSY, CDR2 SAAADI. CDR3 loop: CASDRESGDTQYF. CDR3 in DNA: TGCGCCAGCGACAGGGAGTCAGGGGATACGCAGTATTTT.

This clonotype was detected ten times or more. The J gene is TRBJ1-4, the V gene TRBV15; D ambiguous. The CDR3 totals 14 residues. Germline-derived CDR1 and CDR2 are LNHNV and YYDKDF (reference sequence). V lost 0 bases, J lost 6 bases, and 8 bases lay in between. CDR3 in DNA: TGTGCCACCAGCAGAGATAGAGTGGATGAAAAACTGTTTTTT. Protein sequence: CATSRDRVDEKLFF.

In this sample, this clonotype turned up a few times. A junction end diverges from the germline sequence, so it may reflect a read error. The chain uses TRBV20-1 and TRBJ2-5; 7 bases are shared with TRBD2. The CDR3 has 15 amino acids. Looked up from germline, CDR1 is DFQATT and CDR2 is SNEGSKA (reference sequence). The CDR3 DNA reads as TGCAGTGCTAGAATCCCCGGGACTACGAAAGAGGCCCAGTACTTC. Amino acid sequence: CSARIPGTTKEAQYF.

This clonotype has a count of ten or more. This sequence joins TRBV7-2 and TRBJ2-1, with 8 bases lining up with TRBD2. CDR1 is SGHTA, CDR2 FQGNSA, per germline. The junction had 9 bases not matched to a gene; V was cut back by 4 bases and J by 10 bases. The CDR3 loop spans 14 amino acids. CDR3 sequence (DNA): TGTGCCAGCAGCTCAGTTCGGGAGGGACAAGAGCAGTTCTTC. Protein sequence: CASSSVREGQEQFF.

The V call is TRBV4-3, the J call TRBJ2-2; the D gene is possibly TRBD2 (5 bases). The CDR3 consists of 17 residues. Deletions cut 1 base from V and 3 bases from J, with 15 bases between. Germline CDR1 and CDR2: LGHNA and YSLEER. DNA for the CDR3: TGCGCCAGCAGCCAAGGGTTTGGGCGGGCTTACACCGGGGAGCTGTTTTTT. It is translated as CASSQGFGRAYTGELFF.

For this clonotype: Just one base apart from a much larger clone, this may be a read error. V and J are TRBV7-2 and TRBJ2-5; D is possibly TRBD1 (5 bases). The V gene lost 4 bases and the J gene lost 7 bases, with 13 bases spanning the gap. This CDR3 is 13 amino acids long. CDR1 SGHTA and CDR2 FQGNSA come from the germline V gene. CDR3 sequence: CASSSPGYGTQYF. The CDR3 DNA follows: TGTGCCAGCAGCTCACCAGGGTATGGGACCCAGTACTTC.

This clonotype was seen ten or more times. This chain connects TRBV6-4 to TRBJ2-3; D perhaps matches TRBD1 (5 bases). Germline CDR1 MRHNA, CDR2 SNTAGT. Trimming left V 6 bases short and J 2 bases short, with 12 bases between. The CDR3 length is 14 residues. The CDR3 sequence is CASRQGRDTDTQYF. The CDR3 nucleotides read TGTGCCAGCAGGCAGGGCCGCGACACAGATACGCAGTATTTT.

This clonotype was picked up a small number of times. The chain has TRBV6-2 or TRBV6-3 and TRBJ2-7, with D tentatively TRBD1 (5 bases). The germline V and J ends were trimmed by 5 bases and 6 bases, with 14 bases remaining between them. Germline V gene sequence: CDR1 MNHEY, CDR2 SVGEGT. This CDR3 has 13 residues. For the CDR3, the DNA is TGTGCCAGCAGTGCAGGGTTGCGTGGCGAGCAGTACTTC. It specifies CASSAGLRGEQYF.

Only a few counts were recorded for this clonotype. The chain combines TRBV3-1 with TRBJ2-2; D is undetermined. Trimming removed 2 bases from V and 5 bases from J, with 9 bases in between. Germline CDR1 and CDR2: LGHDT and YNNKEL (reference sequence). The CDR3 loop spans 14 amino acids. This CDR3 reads CASSQLGPTGELFF. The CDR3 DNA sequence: TGTGCCAGCAGCCAATTAGGACCTACCGGGGAGCTGTTTTTT.

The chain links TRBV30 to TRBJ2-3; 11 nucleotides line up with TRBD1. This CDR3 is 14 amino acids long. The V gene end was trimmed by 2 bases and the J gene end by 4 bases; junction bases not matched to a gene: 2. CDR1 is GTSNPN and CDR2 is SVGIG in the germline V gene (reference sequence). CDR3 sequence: CAWSKGQGADTQYF. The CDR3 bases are TGTGCCTGGAGTAAGGGACAGGGGGCAGATACGCAGTATTTT. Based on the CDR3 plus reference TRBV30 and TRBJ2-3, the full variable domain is SQTIHQWPATLVQPVGSPLSLECTVEGTSNPNLYWYRQAAGRGLQLLFYSVGIGQISSEVPQNLSASRPQDRQFILSSKKLLLSDSGFYLCAWSKGQGADTQYFGPGTRLTVL.

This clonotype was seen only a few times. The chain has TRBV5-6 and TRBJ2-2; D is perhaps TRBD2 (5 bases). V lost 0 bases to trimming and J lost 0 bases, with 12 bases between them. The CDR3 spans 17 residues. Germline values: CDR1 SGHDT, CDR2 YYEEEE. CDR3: CASSLVGETSNTGELFF. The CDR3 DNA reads TGTGCCAGCAGCTTGGTCGGGGAAACCTCGAACACCGGGGAGCTGTTTTTT.

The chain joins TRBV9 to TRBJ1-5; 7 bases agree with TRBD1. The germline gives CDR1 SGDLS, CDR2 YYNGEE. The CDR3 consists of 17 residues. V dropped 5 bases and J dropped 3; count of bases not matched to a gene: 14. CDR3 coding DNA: TGTGCCAGCAGTAATAGGTTAAAGGGACAGCCCAATCAGCCCCAGCATTTT. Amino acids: CASSNRLKGQPNQPQHF.